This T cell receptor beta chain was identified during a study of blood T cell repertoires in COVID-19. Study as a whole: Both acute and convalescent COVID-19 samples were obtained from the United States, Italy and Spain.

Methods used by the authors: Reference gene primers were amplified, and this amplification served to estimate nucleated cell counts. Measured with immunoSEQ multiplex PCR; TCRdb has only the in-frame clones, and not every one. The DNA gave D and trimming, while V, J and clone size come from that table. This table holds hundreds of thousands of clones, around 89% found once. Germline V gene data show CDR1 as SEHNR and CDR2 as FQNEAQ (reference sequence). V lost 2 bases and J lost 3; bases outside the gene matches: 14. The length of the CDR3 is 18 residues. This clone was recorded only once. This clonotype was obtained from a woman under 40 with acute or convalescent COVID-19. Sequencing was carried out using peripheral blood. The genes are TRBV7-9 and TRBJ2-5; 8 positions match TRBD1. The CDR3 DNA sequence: TGTGCCAGCAGCTTAATGAGGACAGGGTCCCCGCCGAAAGAGACCCAGTACTTC. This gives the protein CASSLMRTGSPPKETQYF.